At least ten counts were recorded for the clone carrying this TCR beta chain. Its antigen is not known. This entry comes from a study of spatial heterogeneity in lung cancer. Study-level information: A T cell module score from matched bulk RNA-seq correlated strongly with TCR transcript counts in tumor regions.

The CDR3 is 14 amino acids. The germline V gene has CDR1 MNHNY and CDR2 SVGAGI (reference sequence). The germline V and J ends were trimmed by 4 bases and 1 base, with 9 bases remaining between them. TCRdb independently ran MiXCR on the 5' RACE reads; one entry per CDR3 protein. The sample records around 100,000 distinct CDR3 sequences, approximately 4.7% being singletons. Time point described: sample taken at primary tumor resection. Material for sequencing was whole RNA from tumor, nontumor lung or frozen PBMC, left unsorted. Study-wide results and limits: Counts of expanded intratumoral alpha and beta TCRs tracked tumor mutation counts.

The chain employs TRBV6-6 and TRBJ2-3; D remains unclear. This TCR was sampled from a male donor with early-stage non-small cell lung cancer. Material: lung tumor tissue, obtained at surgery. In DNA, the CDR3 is TGTGCCAGCAGTTCCCACTCGGGCACAGATACGCAGTATTTT. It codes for CASSSHSGTDTQYF.